This T cell receptor (beta chain) was documented in a study of beta chain features in type 1 diabetes. Study details: Patients and healthy donors were similar in age, gender and cell yields. Examination of sorted cells across all samples involved more than 85,000,000 cells. Study-wide results and limits: Among all four CD4+ subsets, Type 1 diabetes patients had TCRB CDR3s that were moderately but significantly shorter.

Blood was collected once per donor into heparin, averaging around 120 mL. This clone was counted only a few times. Its specificity is not known. The study reverse transcribed the entire isolated RNA, so it sequenced expressed TCRB transcripts. TCRdb keeps only in-frame clones here, not all; method: immunoSEQ multiplex PCR. Among about 640,000 clones listed, around 12% were seen once. With 4 bases clipped from V and 2 bases from J, the junction kept 3 bases outside the gene matches. Germline CDR1 is SGHKS and CDR2 is YYEKEE (reference sequence). This CDR3 region has 15 residues. This receptor was obtained from a man aged 25-45 years with type 1 diabetes. The genes are TRBV5-5 and TRBJ2-1; TRBD1 matches at 10 bases. Sequencing was performed on naive CD4+ T cells from blood. This chain's CDR3 is CASSKGQGTYNEQFF. CDR3 DNA: TGTGCCAGCAGCAAGGGACAGGGGACCTACAATGAGCAGTTCTTC.